This T cell receptor (beta chain) is from a study of lymphopenia after photon versus proton radiotherapy. V trimming: 5 bases; J trimming: 10 bases; junction bases outside the gene matches: 10. Looked up from germline, CDR1 is MDHEN and CDR2 is SYDVKM. This CDR3 is built from 13 residues. Only in-frame clones appear in the TCRdb table, and some are missing; sequencing was by immunoSEQ multiplex PCR. The data hold some 40,000 clones, with about 86% observed a single time. This specimen was peripheral blood, taken from a patient treated with proton-based radiotherapy. This rearrangement joins TRBV28 to TRBJ1-2; TRBD1 matches at 7 bases. The TCR originated in an older woman with pancreatic cancer. Some clones in this sample may be carry-over from other donors' samples. As DNA, the CDR3 is TGTGCCAGCAGTACAGTACAGGGGCTTGCCTACACCTTC. Its protein product is CASSTVQGLAYTF.